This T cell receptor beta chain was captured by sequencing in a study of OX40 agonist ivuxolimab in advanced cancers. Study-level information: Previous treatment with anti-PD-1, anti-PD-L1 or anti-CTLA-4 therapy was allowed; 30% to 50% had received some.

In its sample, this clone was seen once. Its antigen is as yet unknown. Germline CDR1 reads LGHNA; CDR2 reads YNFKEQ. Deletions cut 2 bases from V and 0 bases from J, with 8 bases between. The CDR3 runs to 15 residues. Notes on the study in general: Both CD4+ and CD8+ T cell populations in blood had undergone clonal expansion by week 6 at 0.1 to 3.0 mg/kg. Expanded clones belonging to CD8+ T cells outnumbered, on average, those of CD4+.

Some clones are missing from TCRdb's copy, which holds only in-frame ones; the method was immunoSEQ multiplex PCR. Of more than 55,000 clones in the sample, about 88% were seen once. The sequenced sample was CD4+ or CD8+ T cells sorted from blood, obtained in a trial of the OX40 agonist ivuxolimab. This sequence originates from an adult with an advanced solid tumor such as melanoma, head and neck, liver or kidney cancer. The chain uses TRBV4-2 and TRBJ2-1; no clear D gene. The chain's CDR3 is CASSQRSSSYNEQFF. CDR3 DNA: TGTGCCAGCAGCCAAAGGAGTAGCTCCTACAATGAGCAGTTCTTC.